The 14 T cell receptor beta chains reported below all come from one sample, sequenced in a study of response to subunit inactivated influenza vaccine. TCRdb called the RT-PCR reads again in MiXCR, with one record for every CDR3 protein. This sample has about 300,000 distinct CDR3 sequences, with 20% to 25% found just once. This material consisted of PBMCs from blood, taken less than 22 months after vaccination. These receptors were taken from a man in his fifties or sixties who received an inactivated influenza vaccine.

The chain couples TRBV20-1 to TRBJ1-2; D ambiguous. CDR3 length equals 14 residues. Trimming removed 6 bases at V and 2 bases at J, with 16 bases between. CDR1 and CDR2 from the germline V gene are DFQATT and SNEGSKA (reference sequence). Here the CDR3 DNA reads TGCAGTGCCGCGGGCACGGATTTGAACTATGGCTACACCTTC. Protein sequence: CSAAGTDLNYGYTF.

The chain employs TRBV7-2 and TRBJ1-2; D gene uncertain. Germline V CDR1 and CDR2: SGHTA, FQGNSA. This CDR3 has 13 amino acids. V lost 0 bases and J lost 6, with 8 bases in between. Here the CDR3 reads CASSLAVINGYTF. CDR3 sequence (DNA): TGTGCCAGCAGCTTAGCCGTGATCAATGGCTACACCTTC.

The chain joins TRBV27 to TRBJ2-6, with no clear D. The CDR3 length is 15 residues. Germline V lookup: CDR1 MNHEY, CDR2 SMNVEV (reference sequence). The germline V and J ends were trimmed by 1 base and 1 base, with 5 bases remaining between them. The CDR3 nucleotides read TGTGCCAGCAGTTTATGGGGTTCTGGGGCCAACGTCCTGACTTTC. Protein sequence: CASSLWGSGANVLTF.

The CDR3, as DNA: TGTGCCATCAGTAAAAGCGGGACCGGGGCCGAGCAGTACTTC. The encoded protein is CAISKSGTGAEQYF. The rearrangement joins TRBV10-3 to TRBJ2-7; 7 positions match TRBD2. CDR3 length: 14 amino acids. Germline CDR1 ENHRY, CDR2 SYGVKD. Trimming took 5 bases from V and 6 from J; bases not matched to a gene: 10.

This rearrangement joins TRBV25-1 to TRBJ2-1, with 7 bases that match TRBD2. Germline-derived CDR1 and CDR2 are MGHDK and SYGVNS. The CDR3 consists of 13 residues. The trim removed 4 bases at V and 8 bases at J, leaving 5 bases unmatched. CDR3 sequence reads: CASSGGSRYEQFF. CDR3 DNA: TGTGCCAGCAGTGGCGGGAGTAGGTATGAGCAGTTCTTC. The full variable domain, its missing parts supplied by reference TRBV25-1 and TRBJ2-1, is EADIYQTPRYLVIGTGKKITLECSQTMGHDKMYWYQQDPGMELHLIHYSYGVNSTEKGDLSSESTVSRIRTEHFPLTLESARPSHTSQYLCASSGGSRYEQFFGPGTRLTVL.

V and J are TRBV5-6 and TRBJ2-1; 13 bases match TRBD2. Germline CDR1 reads SGHDT; CDR2 reads YYEEEE. The length of the CDR3 is 16 residues. V trimming: 4 bases; J trimming: 4 bases; junction bases outside the gene matches: 5. CDR3 in DNA: TGTGCCAGCAGCGAGGGGACTAGCGGGATGTACAATGAGCAGTTCTTC. Translated, it gives CASSEGTSGMYNEQFF.

This clonotype was picked up a small number of times. The V gene is TRBV7-9, the J gene TRBJ1-4, with 11 bases aligning to TRBD1. The V and J ends lost 5 bases and 8 bases, in that order; junction bases with no gene match: 4. The V gene's germline CDR1 is SEHNR and CDR2 FQNEAQ (reference sequence). This CDR3 comprises 14 residues. The CDR3 bases are TGTGCCAGCAGCGCGGGACAGGGGGACGAAAAACTGTTTTTT. Protein: CASSAGQGDEKLFF.

This clonotype was picked up many times. This chain connects TRBV5-1 to TRBJ1-3, with D unresolved. This CDR3 is 15 amino acids long. Per the germline V gene, CDR1 is SGHRS and CDR2 is YFSETQ. The germline V and J ends were trimmed by 2 bases and 4 bases, with 13 bases remaining between them. In DNA form, the CDR3 reads TGCGCCAGCAGCTTAGACGGTGGCACCGGAAACACCATATATTTT. Translation: CASSLDGGTGNTIYF.

This clonotype was picked up many times. The rearrangement joins TRBV7-9 to TRBJ1-5; D perhaps matches TRBD1 (6 bases). CDR3 length equals 16 residues. Trimming took 2 bases from V and 6 from J, leaving 17 bases between them. CDR1 is SEHNR and CDR2 is FQNEAQ in the germline V gene (reference sequence). This CDR3 reads CASSLSLSGATQPQHF. CDR3 nucleotide sequence: TGTGCCAGCAGCTTAAGTCTCTCGGGGGCAACTCAGCCCCAGCATTTT.

This chain uses TRBV6-2 or TRBV6-3 with TRBJ2-4, with D unresolved. Germline lookup yields CDR1 MNHEY and CDR2 SVGEGT. The CDR3 is 13 residues long. V was clipped by 2 bases and J by 1 base, with 3 bases between them. CDR3 DNA: TGTGCCAGCAGTTACGGTGCCAAAAACATTCAGTACTTC. Its translation: CASSYGAKNIQYF.

The chain recombines TRBV29-1 with TRBJ2-7, with D possibly matching TRBD1 (5 bases). The CDR3 has 13 residues. CDR1 is SQVTM and CDR2 is ANQGSEA in the germline V gene. The V end was cut by 2 bases, the J end by 2 bases, with 10 bases between. CDR3 sequence (DNA): TGCAGCGTTGAAAAGGGGTATCCCTACGAGCAGTACTTC. This codes for CSVEKGYPYEQYF.

This clonotype came up a few times. CDR3 nucleotide sequence: TGTGCCAGCAGTTACCTGGGACTAGCGAGGGAGCAGTACTTC. This codes for CASSYLGLAREQYF. V usage is TRBV6-5 and J usage is TRBJ2-7; 10 bases are shared with TRBD2. CDR3 size: 14 residues. Germline CDR1 and CDR2: MNHEY and SVGAGI. V lost 2 bases, J lost 7 bases, and 5 bases stayed unmatched.

The chain recombines TRBV29-1 with TRBJ1-1, with D maybe TRBD1 (6 bases). This CDR3 has 12 residues. Trimming cost V 5 bases and J 5 bases, with 12 bases left between them. Germline lookup yields CDR1 SQVTM and CDR2 ANQGSEA. The CDR3 region has the DNA TGCAGCGTTACAGGGTGGGAGACTGAAGCTTTCTTT. Protein product: CSVTGWETEAFF.

V gene TRBV5-1 combines with J gene TRBJ1-4, with D possibly matching TRBD1 (5 bases). The CDR3 spans 15 residues. Germline V gives CDR1 SGHRS, CDR2 YFSETQ. The V end was cut by 0 bases, the J end by 8 bases, with 14 bases between. The CDR3 loop reads CASSLGRGREEKLFF. The CDR3, as DNA: TGCGCCAGCAGCTTGGGGAGGGGACGTGAAGAAAAACTGTTTTTT.